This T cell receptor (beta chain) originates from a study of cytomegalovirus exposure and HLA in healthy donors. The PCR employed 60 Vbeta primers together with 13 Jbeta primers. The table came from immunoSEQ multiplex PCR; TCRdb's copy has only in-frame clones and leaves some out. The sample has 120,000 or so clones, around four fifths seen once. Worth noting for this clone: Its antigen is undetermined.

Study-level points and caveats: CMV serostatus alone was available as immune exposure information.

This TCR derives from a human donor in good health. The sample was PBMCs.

CDR3 bases: TGTGCCACCGGGGGGAACTCCTACGAGCAGTACTTC. This sequence encodes CATGGNSYEQYF. The chain links TRBV10-3 to TRBJ2-7, with TRBD2 identical over 7 bases. The CDR3 contains 12 residues. Per the germline V gene, CDR1 is ENHRY and CDR2 is SYGVKD. V shed 10 bases, J shed 0 bases, and the junction held 3 bases outside the gene matches.